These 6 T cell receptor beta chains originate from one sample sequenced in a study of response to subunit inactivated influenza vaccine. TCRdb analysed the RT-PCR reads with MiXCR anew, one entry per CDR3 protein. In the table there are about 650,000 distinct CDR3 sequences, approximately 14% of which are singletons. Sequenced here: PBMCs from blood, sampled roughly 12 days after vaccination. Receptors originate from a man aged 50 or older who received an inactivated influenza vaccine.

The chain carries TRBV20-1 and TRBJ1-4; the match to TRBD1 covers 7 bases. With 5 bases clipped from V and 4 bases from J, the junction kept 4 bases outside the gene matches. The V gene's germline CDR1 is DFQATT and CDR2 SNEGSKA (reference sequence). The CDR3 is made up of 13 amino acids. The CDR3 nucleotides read TGCAGTGCTGGGGACAGTAGTAATGAAAAACTGTTTTTT. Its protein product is CSAGDSSNEKLFF.

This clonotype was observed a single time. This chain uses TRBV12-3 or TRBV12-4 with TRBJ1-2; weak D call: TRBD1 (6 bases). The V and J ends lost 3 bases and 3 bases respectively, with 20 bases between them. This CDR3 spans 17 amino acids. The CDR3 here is CASSFQFTGYSDYGYTF. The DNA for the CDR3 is TGTGCCAGCAGTTTCCAATTCACAGGGTACAGTGACTATGGCTACACCTTC.

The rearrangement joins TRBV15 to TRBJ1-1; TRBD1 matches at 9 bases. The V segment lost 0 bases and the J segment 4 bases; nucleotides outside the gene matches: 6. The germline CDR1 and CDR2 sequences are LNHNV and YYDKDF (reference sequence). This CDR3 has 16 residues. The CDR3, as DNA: TGTGCCACCAGCAGAGACCCCGGACAGGGGCTCACTGAAGCTTTCTTT. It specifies CATSRDPGQGLTEAFF.

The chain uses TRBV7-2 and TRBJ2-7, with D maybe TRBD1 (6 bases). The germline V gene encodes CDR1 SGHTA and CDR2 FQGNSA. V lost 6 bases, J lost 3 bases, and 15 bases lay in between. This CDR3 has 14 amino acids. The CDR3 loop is CASSRQATGYEQYF. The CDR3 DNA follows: TGTGCCAGCAGTCGACAGGCGACCGGCTACGAGCAGTACTTC.

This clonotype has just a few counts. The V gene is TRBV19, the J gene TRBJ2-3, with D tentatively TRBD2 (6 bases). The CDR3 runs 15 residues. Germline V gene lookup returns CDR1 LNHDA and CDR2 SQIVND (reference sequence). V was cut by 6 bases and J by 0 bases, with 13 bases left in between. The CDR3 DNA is TGTGCCAGTAGCGGGGGTATCCCTAGCACAGATACGCAGTATTTT. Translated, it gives CASSGGIPSTDTQYF.

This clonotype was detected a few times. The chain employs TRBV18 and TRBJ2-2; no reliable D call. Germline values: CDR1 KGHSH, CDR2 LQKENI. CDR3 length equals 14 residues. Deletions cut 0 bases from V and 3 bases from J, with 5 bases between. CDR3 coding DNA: TGTGCCAGCTCACCACCGTTATACACCGGGGAGCTGTTTTTT. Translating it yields CASSPPLYTGELFF.